This TCR beta chain appears in the sequencing data of a study of regulatory T cells in long-lasting Graves disease. Whole-study results and caveats: More public clonotypes were shared by persistent patients (under 3,000) than by new patients (approximately 1,000).

The ends lost 2 bases at V and 8 bases at J; junction bases unmatched: 6. The germline V gene has CDR1 MDHEN and CDR2 SYDVKM. The CDR3 loop spans 14 amino acids. This clonotype came up a few times. Its specificity is not known. For TCR beta, libraries came from iRepertoire HTBI primers and Arm-PCR of CDR3 regions. TCRdb analysed the multiplex PCR reads with MiXCR anew, one entry per CDR3 protein. This table has around 400,000 distinct CDR3 sequences, over 14% appearing once. Sample time point: newly diagnosed GD, antithyroid drugs for less than 3 months. PBMC-derived RNA was used for the TCR library. This same sample was also taken into another study, of T cells in Graves' hyperthyroidism and ophthalmopathy. According to that study: Patients were excluded for uncontrolled infection, other autoimmune disease, pregnancy or lactation. Clinical symptoms, serum thyroxine and TRAb, thyroid ultrasound and orbital computed tomography together formed the diagnostic basis. The TCR CDR3 first-round RT-PCR relied on the HTBI primer set.

The V call is TRBV28, the J call TRBJ2-1, with 7 bases aligning to TRBD1. This receptor was obtained from a woman in her forties with Graves disease. Here the sequenced sample was peripheral blood mononuclear cells (PBMCs), taken at new diagnosis, from a patient treated with antithyroid drugs. The DNA of the CDR3 is TGTGCCAGCAGTTTACTGACAGGGTCGGATGAGCAGTTCTTC. Protein product: CASSLLTGSDEQFF. Filled out from reference TRBV28 and TRBJ2-1, the complete variable domain reads DVKVTQSSRYLVKRTGEKVFLECVQDMDHENMFWYRQDPGLGLRLIYFSYDVKMKEKGDIPEGYSVSREKKERFSLILESASTNQTSMYLCASSLLTGSDEQFFGPGTRLTVL.